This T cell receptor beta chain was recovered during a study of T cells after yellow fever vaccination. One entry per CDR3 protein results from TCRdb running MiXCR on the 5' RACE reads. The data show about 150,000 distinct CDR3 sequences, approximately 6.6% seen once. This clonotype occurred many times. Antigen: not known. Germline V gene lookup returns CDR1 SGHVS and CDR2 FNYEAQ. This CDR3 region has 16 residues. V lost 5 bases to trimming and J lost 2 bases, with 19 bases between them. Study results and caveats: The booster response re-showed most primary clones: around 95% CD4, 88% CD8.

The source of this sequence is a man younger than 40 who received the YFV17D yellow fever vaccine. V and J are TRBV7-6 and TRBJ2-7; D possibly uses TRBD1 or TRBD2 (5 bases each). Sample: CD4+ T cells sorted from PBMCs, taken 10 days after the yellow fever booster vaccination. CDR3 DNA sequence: TGTGCCAGCAGCCCCGGACTTGGGACGCTGACCTACGAGCAGTACTTC. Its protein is CASSPGLGTLTYEQYF.